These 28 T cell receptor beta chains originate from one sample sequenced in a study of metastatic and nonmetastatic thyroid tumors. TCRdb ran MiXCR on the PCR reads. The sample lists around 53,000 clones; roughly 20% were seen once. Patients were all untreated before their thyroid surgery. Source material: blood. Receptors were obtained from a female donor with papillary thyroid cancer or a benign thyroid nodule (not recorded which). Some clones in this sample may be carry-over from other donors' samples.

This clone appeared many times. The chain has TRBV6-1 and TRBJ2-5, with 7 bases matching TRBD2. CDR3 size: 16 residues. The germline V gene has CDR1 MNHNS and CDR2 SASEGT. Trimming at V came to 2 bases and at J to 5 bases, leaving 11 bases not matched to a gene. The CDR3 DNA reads TGTGCCAGCAGTGAAACGGGGGGAGCGGGATGGGAGACCCAGTACTTC. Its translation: CASSETGGAGWETQYF.

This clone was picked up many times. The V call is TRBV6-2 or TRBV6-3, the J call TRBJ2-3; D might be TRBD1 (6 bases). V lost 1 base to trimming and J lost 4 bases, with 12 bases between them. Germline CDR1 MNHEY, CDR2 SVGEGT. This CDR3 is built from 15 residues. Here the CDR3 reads CASSYLGAVPDTQYF. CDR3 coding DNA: TGTGCCAGCAGTTACTTGGGGGCGGTCCCAGATACGCAGTATTTT.

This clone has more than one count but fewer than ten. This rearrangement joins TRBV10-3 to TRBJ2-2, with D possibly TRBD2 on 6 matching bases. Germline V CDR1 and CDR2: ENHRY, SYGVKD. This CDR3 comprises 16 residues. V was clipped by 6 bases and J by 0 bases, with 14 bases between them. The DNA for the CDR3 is TGTGCCATCAGCCCTCTTAGCGGATCGAACACCGGGGAGCTGTTTTTT. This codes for CAISPLSGSNTGELFF.

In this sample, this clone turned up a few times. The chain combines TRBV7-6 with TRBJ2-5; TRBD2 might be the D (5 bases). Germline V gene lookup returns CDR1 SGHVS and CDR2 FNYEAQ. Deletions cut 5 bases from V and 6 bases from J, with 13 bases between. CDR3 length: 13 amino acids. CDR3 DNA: TGTGCCAGCAGCCAACAGAGGGTGCAGACCCAGTACTTC. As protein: CASSQQRVQTQYF. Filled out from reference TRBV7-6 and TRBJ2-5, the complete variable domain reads GAGVSQSPRYKVTKRGQDVALRCDPISGHVSLYWYRQALGQGPEFLTYFNYEAQQDKSGLPNDRFSAERPEGSISTLTIQRTEQRDSAMYRCASSQQRVQTQYFGPGTRLLVL.

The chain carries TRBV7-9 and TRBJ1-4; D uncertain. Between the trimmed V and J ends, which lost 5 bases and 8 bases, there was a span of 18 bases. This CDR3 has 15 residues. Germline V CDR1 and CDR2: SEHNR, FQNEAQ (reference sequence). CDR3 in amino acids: CASSPRKGRREKLFF. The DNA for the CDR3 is TGTGCCAGCAGCCCAAGGAAAGGGAGGCGAGAAAAACTGTTTTTT.

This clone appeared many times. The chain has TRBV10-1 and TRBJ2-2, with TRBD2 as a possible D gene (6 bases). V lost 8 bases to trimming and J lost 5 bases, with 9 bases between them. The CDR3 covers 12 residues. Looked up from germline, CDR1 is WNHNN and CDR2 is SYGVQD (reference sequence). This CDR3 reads CASGGVTGELFF. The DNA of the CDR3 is TGCGCCAGCGGAGGGGTTACCGGGGAGCTGTTTTTT.

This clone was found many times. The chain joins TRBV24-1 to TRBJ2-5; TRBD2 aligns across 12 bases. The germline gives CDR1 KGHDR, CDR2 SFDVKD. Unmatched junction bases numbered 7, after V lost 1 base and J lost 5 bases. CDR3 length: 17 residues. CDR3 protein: CATSDFRTSGRMETQYF. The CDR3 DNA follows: TGTGCCACCAGTGATTTCAGAACTAGCGGGAGGATGGAGACCCAGTACTTC.

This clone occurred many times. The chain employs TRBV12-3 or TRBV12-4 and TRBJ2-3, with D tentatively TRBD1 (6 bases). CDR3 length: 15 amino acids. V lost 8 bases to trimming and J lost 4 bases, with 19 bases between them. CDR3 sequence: CASENSGGDADTQYF. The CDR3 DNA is TGTGCCAGCGAAAACTCTGGGGGCGACGCAGATACGCAGTATTTT.

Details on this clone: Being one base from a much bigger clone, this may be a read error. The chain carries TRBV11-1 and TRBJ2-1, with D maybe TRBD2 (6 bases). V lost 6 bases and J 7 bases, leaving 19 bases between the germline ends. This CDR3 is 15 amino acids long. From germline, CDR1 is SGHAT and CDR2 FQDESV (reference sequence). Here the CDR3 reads CASRSASRRGNEQFF. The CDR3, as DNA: TGTGCCAGCAGATCTGCCTCACGGCGGGGAAATGAGCAGTTCTTC.

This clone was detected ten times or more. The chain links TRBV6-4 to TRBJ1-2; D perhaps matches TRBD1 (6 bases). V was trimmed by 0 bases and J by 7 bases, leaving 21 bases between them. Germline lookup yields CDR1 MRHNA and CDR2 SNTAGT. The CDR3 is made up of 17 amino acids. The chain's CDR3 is CASSDSINRGNTGGYTF. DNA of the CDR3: TGTGCCAGCAGTGACTCGATAAATAGGGGGAATACTGGTGGCTACACCTTC.

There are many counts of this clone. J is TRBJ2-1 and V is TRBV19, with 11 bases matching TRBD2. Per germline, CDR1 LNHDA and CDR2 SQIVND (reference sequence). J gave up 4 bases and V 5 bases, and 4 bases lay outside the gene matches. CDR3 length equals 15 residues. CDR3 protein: CASSEGLADYNEQFF. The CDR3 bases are TGTGCCAGTAGTGAGGGACTAGCGGATTACAATGAGCAGTTCTTC.

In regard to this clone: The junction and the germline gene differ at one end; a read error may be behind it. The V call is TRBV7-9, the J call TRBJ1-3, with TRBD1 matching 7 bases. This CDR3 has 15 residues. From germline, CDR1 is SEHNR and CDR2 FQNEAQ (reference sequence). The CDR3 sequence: CASSPPTGWENTTYF. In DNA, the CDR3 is TGTGCCAGCAGCCCCCCGACAGGGTGGGAAAACACCACATATTTT.

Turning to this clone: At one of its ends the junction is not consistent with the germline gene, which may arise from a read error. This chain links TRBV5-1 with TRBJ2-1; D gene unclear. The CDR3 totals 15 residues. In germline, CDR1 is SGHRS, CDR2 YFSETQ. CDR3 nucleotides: TGCGCCAGCAGCTTCAAAGGGAATCAATACAATGGGCAGTTCTTC. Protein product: CASSFKGNQYNGQFF.

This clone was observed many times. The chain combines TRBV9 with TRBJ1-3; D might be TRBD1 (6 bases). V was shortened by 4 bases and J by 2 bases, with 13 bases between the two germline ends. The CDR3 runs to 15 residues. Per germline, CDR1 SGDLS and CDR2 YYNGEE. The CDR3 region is CASSSEGDAGNTIYF. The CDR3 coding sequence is TGTGCCAGCAGCTCTGAGGGGGATGCTGGAAACACCATATATTTT.

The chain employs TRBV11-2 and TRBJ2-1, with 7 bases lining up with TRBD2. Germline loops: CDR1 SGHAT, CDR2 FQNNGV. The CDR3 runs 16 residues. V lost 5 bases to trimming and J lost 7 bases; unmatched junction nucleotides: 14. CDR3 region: CASSRNREGLGNEQFF. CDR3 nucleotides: TGTGCCAGCAGCCGAAATAGGGAGGGCCTAGGGAATGAGCAGTTCTTC.

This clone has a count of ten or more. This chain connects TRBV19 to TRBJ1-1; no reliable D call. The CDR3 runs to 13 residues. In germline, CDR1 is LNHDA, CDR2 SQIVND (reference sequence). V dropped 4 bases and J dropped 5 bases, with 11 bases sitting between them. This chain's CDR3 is CASSTVGKTEAFF. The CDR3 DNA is TGTGCCAGTAGTACTGTGGGAAAGACTGAAGCTTTCTTT.

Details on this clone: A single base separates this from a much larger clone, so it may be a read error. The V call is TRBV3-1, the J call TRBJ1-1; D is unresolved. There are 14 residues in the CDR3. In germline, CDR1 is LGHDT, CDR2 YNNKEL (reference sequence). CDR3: CAISQDQVVTEAFF. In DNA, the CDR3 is TGTGCCATCAGCCAAGACCAGGTGGTCACTGAAGCTTTCTTT.

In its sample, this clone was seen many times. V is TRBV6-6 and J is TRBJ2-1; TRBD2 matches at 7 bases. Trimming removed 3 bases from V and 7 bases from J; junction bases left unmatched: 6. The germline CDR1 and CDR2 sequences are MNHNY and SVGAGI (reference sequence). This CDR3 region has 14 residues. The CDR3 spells CASSYREAGNEQFF. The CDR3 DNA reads TGTGCCAGCAGTTATCGGGAGGCCGGGAATGAGCAGTTCTTC.

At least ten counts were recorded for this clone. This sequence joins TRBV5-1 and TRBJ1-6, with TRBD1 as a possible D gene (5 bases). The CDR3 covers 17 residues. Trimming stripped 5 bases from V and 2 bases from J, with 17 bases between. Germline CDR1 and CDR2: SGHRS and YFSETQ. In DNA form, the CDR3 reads TGCGCCAGCAGGGCGCCAGGGTGGGTTCCCTATAATTCACCCCTCCACTTT. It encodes CASRAPGWVPYNSPLHF.

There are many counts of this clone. The CDR3 nucleotides read TGTGCCAGCGCCCTGACTAGCGGGAACTATGAGCAGTTCTTC. As protein: CASALTSGNYEQFF. The chain couples TRBV6-2 or TRBV6-3 to TRBJ2-1, with 11 bases fitting TRBD2. The trim removed 8 bases at V and 8 bases at J, leaving 8 bases unmatched. The germline CDR1 and CDR2 sequences are MNHEY and SVGEGT. CDR3 length: 14 residues.

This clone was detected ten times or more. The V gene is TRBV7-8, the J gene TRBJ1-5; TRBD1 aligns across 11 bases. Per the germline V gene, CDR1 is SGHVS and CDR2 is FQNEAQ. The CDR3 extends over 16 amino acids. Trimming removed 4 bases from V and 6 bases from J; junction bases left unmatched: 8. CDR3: CASSSQPGTGGQPQHF. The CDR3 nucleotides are TGTGCCAGCAGCTCTCAACCCGGGACAGGGGGTCAGCCCCAGCATTTT.

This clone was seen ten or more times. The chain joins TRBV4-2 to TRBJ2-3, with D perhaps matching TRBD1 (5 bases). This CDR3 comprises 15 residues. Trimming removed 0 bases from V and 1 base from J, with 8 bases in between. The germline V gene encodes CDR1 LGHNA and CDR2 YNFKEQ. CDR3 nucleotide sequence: TGTGCCAGCAGCCAAGATCCACAGGGCACAGATACGCAGTATTTT. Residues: CASSQDPQGTDTQYF.

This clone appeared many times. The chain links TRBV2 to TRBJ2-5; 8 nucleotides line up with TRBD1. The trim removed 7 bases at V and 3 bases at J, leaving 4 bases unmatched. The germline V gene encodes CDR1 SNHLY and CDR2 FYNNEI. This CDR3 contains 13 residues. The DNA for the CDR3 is TGTGCCAGCACTGTGACAGGGGAAGAGACCCAGTACTTC. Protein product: CASTVTGEETQYF.

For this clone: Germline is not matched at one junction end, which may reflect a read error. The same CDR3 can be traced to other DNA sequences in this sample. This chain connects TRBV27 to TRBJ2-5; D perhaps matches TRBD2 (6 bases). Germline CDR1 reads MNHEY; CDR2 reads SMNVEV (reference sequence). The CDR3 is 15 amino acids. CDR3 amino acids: CASSLSPGVQETQYF. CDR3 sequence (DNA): TGTGCCAGCAGCTTATCTCCGGGGGTTCAAGAGACCCAGTACTTC.

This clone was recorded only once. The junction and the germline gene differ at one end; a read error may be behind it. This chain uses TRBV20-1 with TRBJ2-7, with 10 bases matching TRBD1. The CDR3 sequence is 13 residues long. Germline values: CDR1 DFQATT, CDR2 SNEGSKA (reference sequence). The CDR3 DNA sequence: TGTAGTGCCCCGGACAGGGGGGTCCACGAGCAGTACTTC. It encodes CSAPDRGVHEQYF.

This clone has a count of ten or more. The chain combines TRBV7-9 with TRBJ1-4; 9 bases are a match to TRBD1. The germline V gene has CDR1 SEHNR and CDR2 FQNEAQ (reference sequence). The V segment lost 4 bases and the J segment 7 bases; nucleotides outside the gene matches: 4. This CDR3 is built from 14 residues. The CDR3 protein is CASSSGTGSEKLFF. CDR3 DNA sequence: TGTGCCAGCAGCTCAGGGACAGGGAGTGAAAAACTGTTTTTT.

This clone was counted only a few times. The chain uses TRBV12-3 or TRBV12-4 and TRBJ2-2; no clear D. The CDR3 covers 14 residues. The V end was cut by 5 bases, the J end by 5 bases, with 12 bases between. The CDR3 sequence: CASSLVGTTGELFF. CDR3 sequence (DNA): TGTGCCAGCAGTCTTGTAGGTACGACCGGGGAGCTGTTTTTT.

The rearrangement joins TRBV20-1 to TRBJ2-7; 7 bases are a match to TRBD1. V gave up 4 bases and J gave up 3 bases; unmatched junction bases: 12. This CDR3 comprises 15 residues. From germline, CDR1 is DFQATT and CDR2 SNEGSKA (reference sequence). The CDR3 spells CSATAEGTVVYEQYF. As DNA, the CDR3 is TGCAGTGCTACAGCAGAGGGGACAGTGGTCTACGAGCAGTACTTC.